The 7 T cell receptor beta chains listed next were all sequenced from one sample in a study of T-cell reconstitution after alpha-beta-depleted transplantation in children. For TCRbeta, the library was prepared with unique molecular identifiers. In TCRdb, the PCR reads were re-called with MiXCR into one record per CDR3 protein. The table lists some 460,000 distinct CDR3 sequences, around 15% of them singletons, with approximately 28% in the top ten. This sample comprised PBMCs, mostly from graft donor cells, obtained 360 days after TCRalphabeta/CD19-depleted stem cell transplant. The receptors shown here come from a boy less than two years old who had a stem cell transplant for Wiskott-Aldrich syndrome, so the T cells may come from the graft donor.

This clonotype appeared a few times. An end of the junction differs from the germline gene, which may be a read error. The chain joins TRBV24-1 to TRBJ2-2; D is unclear. The CDR3 is made up of 16 amino acids. The germline V gene encodes CDR1 KGHDR and CDR2 SFDVKD. CDR3 DNA sequence: TGTGTCACCAGTGATCCTAGAGGATCGAACACCGGGGAGCTGTTTTTT. Protein product: CVTSDPRGSNTGELFF.

The chain combines TRBV20-1 with TRBJ2-7; D unclear. The CDR3 is 16 amino acids. Per the germline V gene, CDR1 is DFQATT and CDR2 is SNEGSKA (reference sequence). V was pared by 0 bases and J by 4 bases, with 19 bases between. The CDR3 DNA is TGCAGTGCTAGAGAGGCCGGGTCGCACGATCTTTACGAGCAGTACTTC. This encodes CSAREAGSHDLYEQYF.

This clonotype was counted between two and nine times. The CDR3 protein is CSAREEGWTSILGRTQYF. CDR3 nucleotide sequence: TGCAGTGCTAGAGAGGAGGGGTGGACTAGCATTCTGGGGAGGACCCAGTACTTC. This chain connects TRBV20-1 to TRBJ2-5, with 8 bases that match TRBD2. Germline assignment: CDR1 DFQATT and CDR2 SNEGSKA (reference sequence). This CDR3 region has 18 residues. V was pared by 0 bases and J by 7 bases, with 19 bases of the junction left unmatched.

V is TRBV2 and J is TRBJ2-2; 8 bases are shared with TRBD1. CDR3 size: 16 residues. CDR1 SNHLY and CDR2 FYNNEI come from the germline V gene. V lost 9 bases and J lost 0; bases outside the gene matches: 9. CDR3: CARTRTGYANTGELFF. The DNA for the CDR3 is TGTGCCAGAACAAGGACAGGGTACGCGAACACCGGGGAGCTGTTTTTT.

This clonotype was detected only once. This chain links TRBV7-9 with TRBJ2-1; a possible D gene is TRBD2 (7 bases). Germline V gene sequence: CDR1 SEHNR, CDR2 FQNEAQ (reference sequence). This CDR3 spans 16 amino acids. With 0 bases removed from V and 2 bases from J, the gap between germline ends came to 11 bases. CDR3 sequence: CASSLAGGPAYNEQFF. In nucleotides, the CDR3 is TGTGCCAGCAGCTTAGCGGGGGGGCCGGCCTACAATGAGCAGTTCTTC.

This clonotype has a handful of counts. V usage is TRBV7-8 and J usage is TRBJ2-1; 9 bases fit TRBD2. There are 14 residues in the CDR3. CDR1 SGHVS and CDR2 FQNEAQ come from the germline V gene. With 5 bases clipped from V and 8 bases from J, the junction kept 7 bases outside the gene matches. This CDR3 is CASSTRTSEDEQFF. In DNA, the CDR3 is TGTGCCAGCAGCACCCGGACTAGCGAAGATGAGCAGTTCTTC.

V and J are TRBV5-1 and TRBJ2-7; TRBD2 matches at 8 bases. V lost 2 bases and J lost 0; bases outside the gene matches: 10. Looked up from germline, CDR1 is SGHRS and CDR2 is YFSETQ. This CDR3 is 17 amino acids long. The CDR3: CASSFPRGGSSSYEQYF. The CDR3 coding sequence is TGCGCCAGCAGCTTTCCCCGCGGGGGGTCAAGCTCCTACGAGCAGTACTTC.